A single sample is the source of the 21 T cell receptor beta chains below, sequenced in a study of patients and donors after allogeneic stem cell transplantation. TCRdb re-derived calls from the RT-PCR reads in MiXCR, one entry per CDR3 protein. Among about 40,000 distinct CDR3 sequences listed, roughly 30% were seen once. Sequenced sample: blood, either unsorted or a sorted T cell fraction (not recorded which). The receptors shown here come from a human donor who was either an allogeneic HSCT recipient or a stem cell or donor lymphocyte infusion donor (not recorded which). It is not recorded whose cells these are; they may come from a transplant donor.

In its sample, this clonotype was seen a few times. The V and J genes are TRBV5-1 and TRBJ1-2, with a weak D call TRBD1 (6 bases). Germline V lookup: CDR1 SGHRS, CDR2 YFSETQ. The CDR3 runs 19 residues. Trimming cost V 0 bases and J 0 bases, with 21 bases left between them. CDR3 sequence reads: CASSLVPTGRTRANYGYTF. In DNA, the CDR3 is TGCGCCAGCAGCTTGGTGCCGACAGGAAGAACACGGGCTAACTATGGCTACACCTTC.

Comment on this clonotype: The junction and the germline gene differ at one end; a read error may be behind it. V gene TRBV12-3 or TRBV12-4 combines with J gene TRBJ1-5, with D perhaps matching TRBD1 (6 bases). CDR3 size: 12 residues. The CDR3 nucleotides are TGTGCCAGCAGGCAAGGGGGTCTACCCCGGCATTTT. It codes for CASRQGGLPRHF.

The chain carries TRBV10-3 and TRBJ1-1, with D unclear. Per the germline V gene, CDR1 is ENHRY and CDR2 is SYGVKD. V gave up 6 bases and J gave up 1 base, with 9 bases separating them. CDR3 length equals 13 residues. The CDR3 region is CAIRGTENTEAFF. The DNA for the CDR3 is TGTGCCATCAGGGGCACGGAGAACACTGAAGCTTTCTTT.

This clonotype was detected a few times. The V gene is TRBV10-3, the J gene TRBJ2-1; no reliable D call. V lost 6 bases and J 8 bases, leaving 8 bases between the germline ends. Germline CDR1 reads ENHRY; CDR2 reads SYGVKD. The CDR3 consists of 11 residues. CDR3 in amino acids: CAIRRAYEQFF. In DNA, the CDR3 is TGTGCCATCAGGAGAGCGTATGAGCAGTTCTTC.

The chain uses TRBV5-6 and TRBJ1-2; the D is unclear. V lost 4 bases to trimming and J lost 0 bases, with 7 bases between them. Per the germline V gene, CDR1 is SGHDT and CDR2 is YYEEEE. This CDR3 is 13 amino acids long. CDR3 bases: TGTGCCAGCAGCCTATGGACTAACTATGGCTACACCTTC. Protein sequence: CASSLWTNYGYTF.

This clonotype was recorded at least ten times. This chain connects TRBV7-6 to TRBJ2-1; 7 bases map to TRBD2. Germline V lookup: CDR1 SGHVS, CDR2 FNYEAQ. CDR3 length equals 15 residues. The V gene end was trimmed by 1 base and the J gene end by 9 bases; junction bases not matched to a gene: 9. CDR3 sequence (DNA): TGTGCCAGCAGCTTAGGGGAGGGTACGGTGCGTGAGCAGTTCTTC. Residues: CASSLGEGTVREQFF.

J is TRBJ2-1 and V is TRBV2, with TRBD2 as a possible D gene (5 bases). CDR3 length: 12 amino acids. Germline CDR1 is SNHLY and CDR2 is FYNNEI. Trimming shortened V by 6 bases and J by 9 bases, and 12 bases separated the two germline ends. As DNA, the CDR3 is TGTGCCAGCAGCCCACTAGTGGGTGAGCAGTTCTTC. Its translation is CASSPLVGEQFF.

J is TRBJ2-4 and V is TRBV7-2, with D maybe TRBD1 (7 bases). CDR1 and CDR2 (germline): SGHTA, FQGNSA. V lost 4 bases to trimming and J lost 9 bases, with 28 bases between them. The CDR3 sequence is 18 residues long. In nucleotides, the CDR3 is TGTGCCAGCAGCTCCCAGAGGGCAGGGGGGCTAATTCCCCGCATTCAGTACTTC. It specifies CASSSQRAGGLIPRIQYF.

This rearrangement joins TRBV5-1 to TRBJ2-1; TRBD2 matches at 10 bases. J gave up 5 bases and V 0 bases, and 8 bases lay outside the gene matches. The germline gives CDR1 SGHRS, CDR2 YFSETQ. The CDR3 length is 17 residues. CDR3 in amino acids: CASSLVASGSFNNEQFF. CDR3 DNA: TGCGCCAGCAGCTTGGTGGCTAGCGGGAGTTTCAACAATGAGCAGTTCTTC.

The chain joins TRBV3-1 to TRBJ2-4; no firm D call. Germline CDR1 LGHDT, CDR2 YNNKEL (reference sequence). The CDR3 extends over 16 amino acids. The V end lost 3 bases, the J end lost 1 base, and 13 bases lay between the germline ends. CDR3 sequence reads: CASSHRPPFAKNIQYF. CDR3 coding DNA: TGTGCCAGCAGCCATAGGCCCCCTTTCGCCAAAAACATTCAGTACTTC.

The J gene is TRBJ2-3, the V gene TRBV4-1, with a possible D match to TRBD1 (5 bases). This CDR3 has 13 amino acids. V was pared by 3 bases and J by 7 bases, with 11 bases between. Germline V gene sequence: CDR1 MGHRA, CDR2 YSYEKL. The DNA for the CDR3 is TGCGCCAGCAGCCAGGGGCGGCCACATACGCAGTATTTT. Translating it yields CASSQGRPHTQYF.

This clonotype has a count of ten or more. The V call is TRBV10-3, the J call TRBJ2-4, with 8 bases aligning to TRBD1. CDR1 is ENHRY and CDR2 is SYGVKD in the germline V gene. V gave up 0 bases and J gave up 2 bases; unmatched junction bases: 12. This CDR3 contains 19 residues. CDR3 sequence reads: CAISESGTGGRGTKNIQYF. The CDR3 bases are TGTGCCATCAGTGAGTCGGGGACAGGAGGTCGGGGAACCAAAAACATTCAGTACTTC.

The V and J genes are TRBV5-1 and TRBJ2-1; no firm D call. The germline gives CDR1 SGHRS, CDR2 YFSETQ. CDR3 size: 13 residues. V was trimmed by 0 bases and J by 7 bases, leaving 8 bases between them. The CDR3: CASSLARQNEQFF. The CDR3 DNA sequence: TGCGCCAGCAGCTTGGCTAGGCAGAATGAGCAGTTCTTC.

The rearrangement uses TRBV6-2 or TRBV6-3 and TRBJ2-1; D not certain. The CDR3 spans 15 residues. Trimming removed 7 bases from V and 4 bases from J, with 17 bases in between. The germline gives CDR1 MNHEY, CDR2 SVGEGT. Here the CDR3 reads CASTRVLPLYNEQFF. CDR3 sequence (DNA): TGTGCCAGCACCCGAGTTCTTCCACTATACAATGAGCAGTTCTTC.

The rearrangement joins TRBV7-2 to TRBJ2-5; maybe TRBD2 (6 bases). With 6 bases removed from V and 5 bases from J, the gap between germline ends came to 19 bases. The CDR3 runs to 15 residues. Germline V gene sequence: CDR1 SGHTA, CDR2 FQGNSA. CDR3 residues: CASSRTFPEGETQYF. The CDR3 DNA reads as TGTGCCAGCAGTCGTACCTTTCCGGAGGGGGAGACCCAGTACTTC.

The CDR3: CASSQGPGDTQYF. CDR3 DNA sequence: TGTGCCAGCAGCCAGGGGCCGGGAGATACGCAGTATTTT. The chain uses TRBV7-2 and TRBJ2-3; possible D gene TRBD1, 6 bases. Germline assignment: CDR1 SGHTA and CDR2 FQGNSA. The CDR3 has 13 residues. V was cut by 5 bases and J by 5 bases, with 11 bases left in between.

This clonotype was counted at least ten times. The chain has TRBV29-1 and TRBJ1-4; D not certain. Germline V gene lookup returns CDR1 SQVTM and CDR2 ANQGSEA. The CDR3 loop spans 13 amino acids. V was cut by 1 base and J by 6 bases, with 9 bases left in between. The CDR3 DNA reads TGCAGCGTTGAAGTTCCGGGTTATGAAAAACTGTTTTTT. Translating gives CSVEVPGYEKLFF.

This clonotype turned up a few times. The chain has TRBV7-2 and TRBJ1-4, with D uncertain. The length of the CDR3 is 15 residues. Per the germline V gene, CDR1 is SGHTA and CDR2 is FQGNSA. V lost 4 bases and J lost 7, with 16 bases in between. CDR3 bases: TGTGCCAGCAGCTCCAGCCACAGACGAGGTGAAAAACTGTTTTTT. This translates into CASSSSHRRGEKLFF.

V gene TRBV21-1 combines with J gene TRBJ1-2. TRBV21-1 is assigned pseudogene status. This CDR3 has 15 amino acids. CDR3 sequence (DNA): TGTGCCAGCAGCAAAGAAGGGACCTCCCCGGACGGCTACACCTTC. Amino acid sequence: CASSKEGTSPDGYTF.

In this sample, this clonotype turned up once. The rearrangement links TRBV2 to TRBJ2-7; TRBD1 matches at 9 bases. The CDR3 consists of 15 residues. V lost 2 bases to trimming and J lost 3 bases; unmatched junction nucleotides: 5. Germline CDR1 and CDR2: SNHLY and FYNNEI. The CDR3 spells CASSEWGQGGYEQYF. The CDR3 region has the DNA TGTGCCAGCAGTGAATGGGGACAGGGTGGCTACGAGCAGTACTTC.

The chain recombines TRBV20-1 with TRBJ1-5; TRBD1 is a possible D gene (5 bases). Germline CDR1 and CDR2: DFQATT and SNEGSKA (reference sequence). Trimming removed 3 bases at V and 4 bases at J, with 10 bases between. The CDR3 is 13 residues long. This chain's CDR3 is CSASLEGNQPQHF. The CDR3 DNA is TGCAGTGCTAGTCTTGAGGGGAATCAGCCCCAGCATTTT.